This passage covers 32 T cell receptor beta chains from one sample sequenced in a study of T cell responses to AZD1222 COVID-19 vaccine. Produced via immunoSEQ multiplex PCR; TCRdb's table is partial and in-frame only. The sample includes 100,000 to 120,000 clones, about 80% of them seen just once. Specimen: peripheral blood, collected on day 0 of AZD1222 vaccination. The receptors originated from an adult in good health.

The V call is TRBV21-1, the J call TRBJ1-6; the table names TRBD1, a call not compared with the DNA. TRBV21-1 is labeled a pseudogene. The CDR3 sequence is 10 residues long. The CDR3 sequence: CASSDLGQHF. Written as DNA, the CDR3 is TGTGCCAGCAGCGACTTGGGACAGCACTTT.

Only a few counts were recorded for this clone. This chain joins TRBV9 and TRBJ1-4; 8 bases fit TRBD1. Unmatched junction bases numbered 6, after V lost 3 bases and J lost 5 bases. This CDR3 has 15 residues. Germline loops: CDR1 SGDLS, CDR2 YYNGEE. In DNA form, the CDR3 reads TGTGCCAGCAGCGAACAGGGGGATAAAAATGAAAAACTGTTTTTT. Translated: CASSEQGDKNEKLFF.

Written as DNA, the CDR3 is TGTGCCAGCAGCCAAGAACCCGTCATGAACACTGAAGCTTTCTTT. This encodes CASSQEPVMNTEAFF. The J gene is TRBJ1-1, the V gene TRBV4-2; D gene unclear. V shed 0 bases and J shed 0 bases, with 8 bases lying between them. Germline-derived CDR1 and CDR2 are LGHNA and YNFKEQ. The CDR3 has 15 amino acids.

The chain uses TRBV4-3 and TRBJ1-6; unclear D gene. Germline lookup yields CDR1 LGHNA and CDR2 YSLEER. Trimming cost V 3 bases and J 10 bases, with 10 bases left between them. This CDR3 has 13 residues. CDR3 nucleotide sequence: TGCGCCAGCAGCCAGGGAAGGTACTCACCCCTCCACTTT. Translation: CASSQGRYSPLHF.

This chain joins TRBV2 and TRBJ1-5; possible D gene TRBD1, 5 bases. From germline, CDR1 is SNHLY and CDR2 FYNNEI. This CDR3 has 16 amino acids. With 8 bases removed from V and 2 bases from J, the gap between germline ends came to 19 bases. CDR3 in amino acids: CASDEVQGIGNQPQHF. The CDR3, as DNA: TGTGCCAGCGACGAGGTGCAGGGCATAGGCAATCAGCCCCAGCATTTT. Filled out from reference TRBV2 and TRBJ1-5, the complete variable domain reads EPEVTQTPSHQVTQMGQEVILRCVPISNHLYFYWYRQILGQKVEFLVSFYNNEISEKSEIFDDQFSVERPDGSNFTLKIRSTKLEDSAMYFCASDEVQGIGNQPQHFGDGTRLSIL.

V gene TRBV12-3 or TRBV12-4 combines with J gene TRBJ2-5; TRBD1 agrees at 9 bases. V gave up 2 bases and J gave up 8 bases; unmatched junction bases: 3. The CDR3 contains 13 residues. Written as DNA, the CDR3 is TGTGCCAGCAGTTTAATGGGACAGGGAACCCAGTACTTC. This encodes CASSLMGQGTQYF.

The chain uses TRBV19 and TRBJ1-2; 7 bases map to TRBD1. Germline-derived CDR1 and CDR2 are LNHDA and SQIVND (reference sequence). This CDR3 is built from 16 residues. Trimming at V came to 4 bases and at J to 4 bases, leaving 12 bases not matched to a gene. The CDR3 DNA sequence: TGTGCCAGTAGTACCTCAGCGCGACAGGGCGGCTATGGCTACACCTTC. It is translated as CASSTSARQGGYGYTF. Full variable domain (outside the CDR3, taken from reference TRBV19 and TRBJ1-2): DGGITQSPKYLFRKEGQNVTLSCEQNLNHDAMYWYRQDPGQGLRLIYYSQIVNDFQKGDIAEGYSVSREKKESFPLTVTSAQKNPTAFYLCASSTSARQGGYGYTFGSGTRLTVV.

The chain couples TRBV7-2 to TRBJ1-1; the D is unclear. Between the trimmed V and J ends, which lost 2 bases and 1 base, there was a span of 5 bases. Germline CDR1 reads SGHTA; CDR2 reads FQGNSA. The CDR3 spans 13 residues. CDR3 in amino acids: CASSLYQNTEAFF. CDR3 bases: TGTGCCAGCAGCTTATACCAGAACACTGAAGCTTTCTTT.

CDR3 sequence: CASSSSGLYYEQYF. The CDR3 DNA reads TGTGCCAGCAGTTCATCGGGACTCTACTACGAGCAGTACTTC. The V and J genes are TRBV27 and TRBJ2-7; D is possibly TRBD2 (6 bases). Trimming removed 4 bases at V and 3 bases at J, with 13 bases between. Germline CDR1 is MNHEY and CDR2 is SMNVEV (reference sequence). The CDR3 is 14 residues long.

This clone was seen a single time. Here the CDR3 DNA reads TGTGCCAGCAGTGAAGGGGCAGGAATCTACAATGAGCAGTTCTTC. Residues: CASSEGAGIYNEQFF. V and J are TRBV6-1 and TRBJ2-1; D remains ambiguous. There are 15 residues in the CDR3. V dropped 1 base and J dropped 3 bases, with 10 bases sitting between them. Per the germline V gene, CDR1 is MNHNS and CDR2 is SASEGT.

The chain has TRBV6-5 and TRBJ2-1; D may be TRBD1 (5 bases). This CDR3 has 15 residues. V lost 0 bases and J 4 bases, leaving 10 bases between the germline ends. Germline CDR1 is MNHEY and CDR2 is SVGAGI. Written as DNA, the CDR3 is TGTGCCAGCAGTTACTCAGGGGTTGGGTACAATGAGCAGTTCTTC. Protein sequence: CASSYSGVGYNEQFF.

This clone has a handful of counts. The genes are TRBV3-1 (or the pseudogene TRBV3-2) and TRBJ1-1, with 8 bases matching TRBD1. The trim removed 6 bases at V and 5 bases at J, leaving 8 bases unmatched. Germline V CDR1 and CDR2: LGHDT, YNNKEL (reference sequence). This CDR3 is built from 14 residues. The CDR3 spells CASSDGQGGTEAFF. CDR3 in DNA: TGTGCCAGCAGTGATGGACAGGGAGGGACTGAAGCTTTCTTT.

In this sample, this clone turned up once. The chain links TRBV7-2 to TRBJ2-2; 7 nucleotides match TRBD2. The CDR3 loop spans 17 amino acids. With V trimmed by 1 base and J by 2 bases, 7 bases remained unmatched. The germline gives CDR1 SGHTA, CDR2 FQGNSA. The CDR3 nucleotides read TGTGCCAGCAGCTTAGTTTTCGGCGGGGGAAACACCGGGGAGCTGTTTTTT. Protein product: CASSLVFGGGNTGELFF.

This rearrangement joins TRBV19 to TRBJ2-4; 7 bases line up with TRBD1. Germline CDR1 is LNHDA and CDR2 is SQIVND (reference sequence). The CDR3 length is 20 residues. J lost 0 bases, V lost 1 base, and 15 bases had no gene match. CDR3 residues: CASSIAHRTGPPVAKNIQYF. The CDR3, as DNA: TGTGCCAGTAGTATAGCGCATCGGACAGGCCCACCGGTAGCCAAAAACATTCAGTACTTC.

This rearrangement joins TRBV6-5 to TRBJ1-3; D is unresolved. Trimming removed 2 bases at V and 4 bases at J, with 9 bases between. The CDR3 length is 14 residues. In germline, CDR1 is MNHEY, CDR2 SVGAGI. The CDR3 here is CASSYKRAGNTIYF. The DNA of the CDR3 is TGTGCCAGCAGTTACAAAAGGGCCGGAAACACCATATATTTT.

V usage is TRBV2 and J usage is TRBJ1-2; TRBD1 is a possible D gene (5 bases). Per the germline V gene, CDR1 is SNHLY and CDR2 is FYNNEI. The CDR3 loop spans 13 amino acids. Trimming took off 2 bases at V and 4 bases at J, with 8 bases between the two ends. The CDR3 DNA sequence: TGTGCCAGCAGTGAAAATCAGGGCTATGGCTACACCTTC. It specifies CASSENQGYGYTF.

The chain uses TRBV29-1 and TRBJ2-1; D is undetermined. The V end lost 4 bases, the J end lost 5 bases, and 9 bases lay between the germline ends. CDR3 length: 12 residues. CDR1 SQVTM and CDR2 ANQGSEA come from the germline V gene. DNA of the CDR3: TGCAGCGTTGGTCGGAGAAACAATGAGCAGTTCTTC. Its translation is CSVGRRNNEQFF.

This chain connects TRBV6-2 or TRBV6-3 to TRBJ1-2; 10 nucleotides match TRBD1. The length of the CDR3 is 14 residues. Germline CDR1 reads MNHEY; CDR2 reads SVGEGT. J was trimmed by 8 bases and V by 2 bases; bases with no gene match: 5. The chain's CDR3 is CASSYAGTGEGYTF. The DNA of the CDR3 is TGTGCCAGCAGTTACGCCGGGACAGGGGAGGGCTACACCTTC.

About this clone itself: Other nucleotide sequences from this sample produce the same CDR3. The chain uses TRBV7-2 and TRBJ2-3; D not resolved. Per the germline V gene, CDR1 is SGHTA and CDR2 is FQGNSA. Trimming left V 0 bases short and J 5 bases short, with 12 bases between. The CDR3 extends over 15 amino acids. The DNA of the CDR3 is TGTGCCAGCAGCTTAGCGATTCGCGGAAGAGATACGCAGTATTTT. It codes for CASSLAIRGRDTQYF. The whole variable domain, remainder taken from reference TRBV7-2 and TRBJ2-3, is GAGVSQSPSNKVTEKGKDVELRCDPISGHTALYWYRQSLGQGLEFLIYFQGNSAPDKSGLPSDRFSAERTGGSVSTLTIQRTQQEDSAVYLCASSLAIRGRDTQYFGPGTRLTVL.

This chain joins TRBV19 and TRBJ1-4; D call uncertain. Germline CDR1 reads LNHDA; CDR2 reads SQIVND (reference sequence). This CDR3 is built from 13 residues. Trimming took off 6 bases at V and 8 bases at J, with 13 bases between the two ends. The DNA of the CDR3 is TGTGCCAGTAGGGACGGGATTCGAGAAAAACTGTTTTTT. Translating it yields CASRDGIREKLFF.

This chain joins TRBV5-4 and TRBJ2-2, with 8 positions matching TRBD2. With V trimmed by 6 bases and J by 4 bases, 11 bases remained unmatched. The CDR3 is 16 residues long. CDR1 and CDR2 from the germline V gene are SGHNT and YYREEE (reference sequence). The CDR3 DNA is TGTGCCAGCAACCCCGGGGGGGGACCGGGCACCGGGGAGCTGTTTTTT. This codes for CASNPGGGPGTGELFF.

The rearrangement joins TRBV20-1 to TRBJ2-5; D is undetermined. CDR3 length: 14 amino acids. Looked up from germline, CDR1 is DFQATT and CDR2 is SNEGSKA (reference sequence). V was pared by 3 bases and J by 6 bases, with 17 bases between. The CDR3 loop reads CSASGQDFRKTQYF. The CDR3, as DNA: TGCAGTGCTAGTGGGCAGGATTTTAGAAAGACCCAGTACTTC.

This clone was observed a handful of times. V is TRBV5-1 and J is TRBJ2-4; a weak D match, TRBD1 (5 bases). Germline values: CDR1 SGHRS, CDR2 YFSETQ. The CDR3 consists of 14 residues. V was shortened by 0 bases and J by 6 bases, with 10 bases between the two germline ends. CDR3: CASSLVGQGNIQYF. DNA for the CDR3: TGCGCCAGCAGCTTGGTCGGCCAGGGAAACATTCAGTACTTC.

This rearrangement joins TRBV19 to TRBJ1-2, with D possibly matching TRBD1 (6 bases). V dropped 7 bases and J dropped 5 bases, with 20 bases sitting between them. Germline CDR1 LNHDA, CDR2 SQIVND (reference sequence). This CDR3 contains 15 residues. CDR3 nucleotide sequence: TGTGCCAGTATCAACACCAGGGGACCCCGGTATGGCTACACCTTC. Translating it yields CASINTRGPRYGYTF.

V usage is TRBV20-1 and J usage is TRBJ2-7; either TRBD1 or TRBD2 may fit D (6 bases each). V was cut by 4 bases and J by 3 bases, with 13 bases left in between. This CDR3 has 13 amino acids. Germline V lookup: CDR1 DFQATT, CDR2 SNEGSKA (reference sequence). The CDR3 is CSANEGGIYEQYF. DNA of the CDR3: TGCAGTGCTAATGAGGGGGGCATCTACGAGCAGTACTTC.

The J gene is TRBJ2-6, the V gene TRBV5-4; D call uncertain. The CDR3 contains 16 residues. Trimming took off 2 bases at V and 2 bases at J, with 11 bases between the two ends. In germline, CDR1 is SGHNT, CDR2 YYREEE (reference sequence). CDR3: CASSLEGHPGANVLTF. CDR3 sequence (DNA): TGTGCCAGCAGCTTAGAAGGGCACCCTGGGGCCAACGTCCTGACTTTC.

The sample holds a few counts of this clone. The chain is built from TRBV25-1 and TRBJ2-1, with 8 bases matching TRBD2. The germline gives CDR1 MGHDK, CDR2 SYGVNS. The CDR3 loop spans 15 amino acids. Trimming removed 5 bases from V and 7 bases from J; junction bases left unmatched: 10. The DNA for the CDR3 is TGTGCCAGCAGTTTTAACACCGGGACTAGAAATGAGCAGTTCTTC. It translates to CASSFNTGTRNEQFF. Drawing the rest from reference TRBV25-1 and TRBJ2-1, the complete variable domain is EADIYQTPRYLVIGTGKKITLECSQTMGHDKMYWYQQDPGMELHLIHYSYGVNSTEKGDLSSESTVSRIRTEHFPLTLESARPSHTSQYLCASSFNTGTRNEQFFGPGTRLTVL.

The V gene is TRBV5-1, the J gene TRBJ1-3; D is unclear. The germline V gene has CDR1 SGHRS and CDR2 YFSETQ. The CDR3 spans 14 residues. V lost 0 bases, J lost 0 bases, and 4 bases lay in between. For the CDR3, the DNA is TGCGCCAGCAGCTTGGACAGCTCTGGAAACACCATATATTTT. Protein sequence: CASSLDSSGNTIYF.

The chain couples TRBV19 to TRBJ1-3; D is undetermined. Germline V gives CDR1 LNHDA, CDR2 SQIVND (reference sequence). The CDR3 is 17 residues long. V was clipped by 5 bases and J by 4 bases, with 21 bases between them. CDR3 loop: CASSENSGSFIGNTIYF. The CDR3 DNA is TGTGCCAGTAGTGAGAATTCAGGCTCGTTTATCGGAAACACCATATATTTT.

The chain couples TRBV6-5 to TRBJ2-1; D not resolved. Deletions cut 2 bases from V and 10 bases from J, with 9 bases between. CDR1 is MNHEY, CDR2 SVGAGI, per germline. This CDR3 spans 12 amino acids. The CDR3 DNA reads TGTGCCAGCAGTTACGAGGAAAAAGAGCAGTTCTTC. Translation gives CASSYEEKEQFF.

The genes are TRBV12-5 and TRBJ2-7, with D perhaps matching TRBD1 (6 bases). The germline V gene encodes CDR1 LGHNT and CDR2 FRNRAP. CDR3 length: 17 residues. V was pared by 0 bases and J by 1 base, with 16 bases between. CDR3 sequence (DNA): TGTGCTAGTGGTTTGGTACTCGGAGACAGGAGATCCTACGAGCAGTACTTC. Amino acids: CASGLVLGDRRSYEQYF.

The chain is built from TRBV2 and TRBJ1-2; D is possibly TRBD1 (5 bases). The CDR3 is 14 amino acids. Germline V CDR1 and CDR2: SNHLY, FYNNEI. V was pared by 5 bases and J by 3 bases, with 13 bases between. CDR3 coding DNA: TGTGCCAGCAGTCGACAGATAGCAGACTATGGCTACACCTTC. It encodes CASSRQIADYGYTF.